Sequencing of this T cell receptor beta chain was carried out in a study of T cell repertoires and HLA-DP antigens. Overall study findings and caveats: Sorted CD137+ cells had clonality roughly 0.4 against both alloantigens, versus about 0.04 pre-culture.

This CDR3 contains 16 residues. Trimming pared 2 bases from V and 0 bases from J, leaving 11 bases between. Germline-derived CDR1 and CDR2 are MNHEY and SVGAGI. Turning to this clone: Its antigen is not known.

Using immunoSEQ multiplex PCR, the repertoire was profiled, and TCRdb retains in-frame clones only, with some absent. The profile shows about 89,000 clones, approximately 89% of them singletons. Sequenced input: CD4+ T cells from PBMCs. The TCR sequence derives from a man over 45 in good health and CMV-seronegative. The V gene is TRBV6-5, the J gene TRBJ1-3; unclear D gene. The CDR3 is CASSYTAGISGNTIYF. DNA of the CDR3: TGTGCCAGCAGTTACACCGCGGGGATCTCTGGAAACACCATATATTTT.